Each of the 14 T cell receptor beta chains below was sequenced from the same sample in a study of cytomegalovirus exposure and HLA in healthy donors. PCR primers comprised 60 Vbeta and 13 Jbeta primers. Assay used: immunoSEQ multiplex PCR; TCRdb lists only in-frame clones, some missing. The table records about 130,000 clones, 83% of them present only once. The sample comprised PBMCs. All receptors come from a man aged 18 to 35 in good health and CMV-seropositive.

The V and J genes are TRBV27 and TRBJ2-5; TRBD2 matches 9 bases. The V segment lost 6 bases and the J segment 5 bases; nucleotides outside the gene matches: 13. The CDR3 runs 16 residues. Germline V CDR1 and CDR2: MNHEY, SMNVEV (reference sequence). In DNA, the CDR3 is TGTGCCAGCAGCCCGGCGGGCGGGGGGGCGGAGGAGACCCAGTACTTC. Translation: CASSPAGGGAEETQYF.

The chain is built from TRBV13 and TRBJ2-5; TRBD1 matches at 8 bases. Looked up from germline, CDR1 is PRHDT and CDR2 is FYEKMQ (reference sequence). J lost 7 bases, V lost 3 bases, and 10 bases had no gene match. This CDR3 is 15 amino acids long. The CDR3 sequence is CASSFRGRTGGTQYF. The CDR3 coding sequence is TGTGCCAGCAGCTTTAGGGGACGCACAGGGGGGACCCAGTACTTC.

The genes are TRBV19 and TRBJ1-2; 8 nucleotides align to TRBD1. The V gene's germline CDR1 is LNHDA and CDR2 SQIVND (reference sequence). This CDR3 comprises 14 residues. V lost 5 bases, J lost 0 bases, and 2 bases stayed unmatched. DNA for the CDR3: TGTGCCAGTAGTGCACAGGGGGCTAACTATGGCTACACCTTC. Its translation: CASSAQGANYGYTF.

The V and J genes are TRBV7-6 and TRBJ2-1; D possibly corresponds to TRBD2 (5 bases). The V gene lost 5 bases and the J gene lost 2 bases, with 16 bases spanning the gap. CDR1 is SGHVS and CDR2 is FNYEAQ in the germline V gene. The CDR3 runs 16 residues. CDR3 DNA sequence: TGTGCCAGCAGCCCCTTCCTCCCCGGGGCCTACAATGAGCAGTTCTTC. It encodes CASSPFLPGAYNEQFF.

In DNA form, the CDR3 reads TGTGCCAGCAGCCCTCGTCGGGAAACGAACACCGGGGAGCTGTTTTTT. Amino acid sequence: CASSPRRETNTGELFF. The genes are TRBV9 and TRBJ2-2; the D gene is possibly TRBD2 (5 bases). Between the trimmed V and J ends, which lost 4 bases and 0 bases, there was a span of 13 bases. The CDR3 covers 16 residues. Germline CDR1 SGDLS, CDR2 YYNGEE.

This chain uses TRBV19 with TRBJ1-5; tentatively, D is TRBD1 (6 bases). In germline, CDR1 is LNHDA, CDR2 SQIVND (reference sequence). The V gene lost 2 bases and the J gene lost 5 bases, with 7 bases spanning the gap. The CDR3 sequence is 13 residues long. CDR3 nucleotide sequence: TGTGCCAGTAGTATATCAGGGGATCAGCCCCAGCATTTT. As protein: CASSISGDQPQHF.

The chain couples TRBV18 to TRBJ2-7; 8 nucleotides agree with TRBD1. The germline CDR1 and CDR2 sequences are KGHSH and LQKENI. The V and J ends lost 0 bases and 2 bases, in that order; junction bases with no gene match: 0. This CDR3 has 14 amino acids. This chain's CDR3 is CASSPPDRAYEQYF. The CDR3 bases are TGTGCCAGCTCACCACCGGACAGGGCCTACGAGCAGTACTTC.

The J gene is TRBJ2-7, the V gene TRBV5-5; 7 bases map to TRBD1. With 0 bases clipped from V and 5 bases from J, the junction kept 5 bases outside the gene matches. The germline V gene has CDR1 SGHKS and CDR2 YYEKEE (reference sequence). The CDR3 covers 14 residues. The CDR3 nucleotides read TGTGCCAGCAGCTTGGAGGCAGGGGGACACGAGCAGTACTTC. Amino acid sequence: CASSLEAGGHEQYF.

The chain recombines TRBV25-1 with TRBJ2-5; weak D call: TRBD2 (6 bases). Germline CDR1 is MGHDK and CDR2 is SYGVNS. The V end was cut by 5 bases, the J end by 8 bases, with 15 bases between. The CDR3 runs 13 residues. CDR3 loop: CASSRGTPGTQYF. DNA of the CDR3: TGTGCCAGCAGTCGAGGGACTCCCGGAACCCAGTACTTC.

This chain connects TRBV14 to TRBJ2-5; the match to TRBD2 covers 8 bases. The CDR3 extends over 15 amino acids. Germline V lookup: CDR1 SGHDN, CDR2 FVKESK. After removal of 3 bases from V and 4 bases from J, the junction contained 7 bases not matched to a gene. The CDR3 DNA is TGTGCCAGCAGCCACCTTCGGGGGGGCCTAGAGACCCAGTACTTC. It translates to CASSHLRGGLETQYF.

The chain combines TRBV2 with TRBJ2-7, with D perhaps matching TRBD2 (6 bases). The ends were cut back, 6 bases at V and 4 bases at J, with 10 bases in the middle. Germline V gene lookup returns CDR1 SNHLY and CDR2 FYNNEI. CDR3 length: 12 amino acids. CDR3 DNA sequence: TGTGCCAGCAGGGGGACTTCTTACGAGCAGTACTTC. It translates to CASRGTSYEQYF.

This sequence joins TRBV28 and TRBJ2-6; 7 nucleotides match TRBD1. CDR1 is MDHEN, CDR2 SYDVKM, per germline. The CDR3 runs 16 residues. With V trimmed by 7 bases and J by 1 base, 7 bases remained unmatched. The CDR3 is CASTTNRGSGANVLTF. DNA for the CDR3: TGTGCCAGCACCACAAACAGGGGTTCTGGGGCCAACGTCCTGACTTTC.

This chain joins TRBV7-9 and TRBJ1-1, with 9 bases aligning to TRBD1. V lost 5 bases to trimming and J lost 11 bases; unmatched junction nucleotides: 15. The CDR3 has 15 amino acids. Germline V gives CDR1 SEHNR, CDR2 FQNEAQ (reference sequence). This chain's CDR3 is CASSDKGQGGILAFF. As DNA, the CDR3 is TGTGCCAGCAGCGACAAGGGACAGGGTGGTATCCTGGCTTTCTTT. Full variable domain (missing parts from reference TRBV7-9 and TRBJ1-1): DTGVSQNPRHKITKRGQNVTFRCDPISEHNRLYWYRQTLGQGPEFLTYFQNEAQLEKSRLLSDRFSAERPKGSFSTLEIQRTEQGDSAMYLCASSDKGQGGILAFFGQGTRLTVV.

The chain has TRBV5-1 and TRBJ1-2; TRBD1 might be the D (6 bases). V lost 7 bases, J lost 4 bases, and 17 bases lay in between. Germline loops: CDR1 SGHRS, CDR2 YFSETQ. The CDR3 extends over 14 amino acids. The CDR3 region is CASRSAGEVYGYTF. The DNA for the CDR3 is TGCGCCAGCCGCTCCGCAGGGGAAGTCTATGGCTACACCTTC.